This T cell receptor (beta chain) was identified in a study of T cell responses to AZD1222 COVID-19 vaccine. Trimming shortened V by 5 bases and J by 8 bases, and 15 bases separated the two germline ends. The CDR3 totals 13 residues. Germline lookup yields CDR1 MNHEY and CDR2 SMNVEV (reference sequence). It was second doses at about 4 or about 12 weeks that were pooled. Notes on this clone: Its antigen remains unknown.

General study points: Scientists sampled the repertoires only once the peak T cell response had passed. The CD4 TCRs associated with vaccination extended across spike and predominated at 160-218 and 743-854.

Method: immunoSEQ multiplex PCR; TCRdb's copy keeps in-frame clones and lacks some. The data contain 150,000 to 200,000 clones, 80% to 90% of them singletons. The chain couples TRBV27 to TRBJ1-2, with unresolved D. The sequence came from an adult who received the AZD1222 COVID-19 vaccine. The sample was peripheral blood, taken 28 days after the second AZD1222 dose. CDR3 coding DNA: TGTGCCAGCAGTCTACGGCGGTTAGGGGGCTACACCTTC. Translation gives CASSLRRLGGYTF.